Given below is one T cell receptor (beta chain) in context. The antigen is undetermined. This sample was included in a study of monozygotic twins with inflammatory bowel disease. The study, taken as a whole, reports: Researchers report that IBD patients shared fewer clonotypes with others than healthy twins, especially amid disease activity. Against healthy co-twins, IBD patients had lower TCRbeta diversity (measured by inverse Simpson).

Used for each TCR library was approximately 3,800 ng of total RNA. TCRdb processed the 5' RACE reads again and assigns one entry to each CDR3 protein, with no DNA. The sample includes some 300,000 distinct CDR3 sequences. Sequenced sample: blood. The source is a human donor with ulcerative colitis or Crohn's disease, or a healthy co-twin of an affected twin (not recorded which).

CDR3 sequence reads: CASSSAGTATEAFF. The chain is built from TRBV5-5 and TRBJ1-1. There are 14 residues in the CDR3. The germline gives CDR1 SGHKS, CDR2 YYEKEE (reference sequence).